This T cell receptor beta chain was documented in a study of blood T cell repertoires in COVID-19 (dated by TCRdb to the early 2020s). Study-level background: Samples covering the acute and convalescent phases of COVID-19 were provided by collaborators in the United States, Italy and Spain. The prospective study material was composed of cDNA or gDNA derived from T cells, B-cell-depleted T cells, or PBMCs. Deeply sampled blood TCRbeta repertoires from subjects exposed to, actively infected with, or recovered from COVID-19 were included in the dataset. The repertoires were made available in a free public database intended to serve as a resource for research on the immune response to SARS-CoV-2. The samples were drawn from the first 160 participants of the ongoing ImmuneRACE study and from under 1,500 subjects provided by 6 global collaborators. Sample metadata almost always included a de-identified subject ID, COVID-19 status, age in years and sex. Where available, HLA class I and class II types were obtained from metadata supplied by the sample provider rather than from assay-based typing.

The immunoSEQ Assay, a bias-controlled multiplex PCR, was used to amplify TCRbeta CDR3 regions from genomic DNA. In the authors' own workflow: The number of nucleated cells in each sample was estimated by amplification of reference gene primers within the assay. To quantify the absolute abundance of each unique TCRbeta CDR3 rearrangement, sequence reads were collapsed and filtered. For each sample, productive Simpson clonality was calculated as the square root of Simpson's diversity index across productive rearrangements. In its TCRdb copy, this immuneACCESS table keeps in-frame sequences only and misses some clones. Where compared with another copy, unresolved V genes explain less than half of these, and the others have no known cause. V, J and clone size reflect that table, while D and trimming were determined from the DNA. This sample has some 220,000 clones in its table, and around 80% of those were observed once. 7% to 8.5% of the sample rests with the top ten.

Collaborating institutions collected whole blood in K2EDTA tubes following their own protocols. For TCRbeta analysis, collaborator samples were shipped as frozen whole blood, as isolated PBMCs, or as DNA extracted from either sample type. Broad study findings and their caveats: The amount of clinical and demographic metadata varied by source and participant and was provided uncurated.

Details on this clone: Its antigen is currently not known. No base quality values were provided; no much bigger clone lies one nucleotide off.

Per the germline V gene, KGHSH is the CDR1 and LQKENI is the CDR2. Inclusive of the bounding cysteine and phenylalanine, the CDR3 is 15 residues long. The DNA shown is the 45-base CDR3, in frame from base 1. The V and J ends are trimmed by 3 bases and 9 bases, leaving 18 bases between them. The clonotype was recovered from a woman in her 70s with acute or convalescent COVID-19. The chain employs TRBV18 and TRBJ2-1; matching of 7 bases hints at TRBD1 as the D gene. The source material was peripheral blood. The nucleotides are TGTGCCAGCTCACCCGGAGGGGGCAGTTGGGGTGAGCAGTTCTTC. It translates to CASSPGGGSWGEQFF. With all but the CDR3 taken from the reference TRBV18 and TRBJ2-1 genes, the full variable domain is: NAGVMQNPRHLVRRRGQEARLRCSPMKGHSHVYWYRQLPEEGLKFMVYLQKENIIDESGMPKERFSAEFPKEGPSILRIQQVVRGDSAAYFCASSPGGGSWGEQFFGPGTRLTVL.